The next 13 T cell receptor beta chains were all read from a single sample in a study of blood T cell repertoires in COVID-19. TCRdb's copy holds only in-frame clones and misses some; the assay was immunoSEQ multiplex PCR. In the table there are 90,000 to 150,000 clones, over 60% of which are singletons. Sequenced material: peripheral blood. The receptors stem from a human donor in a cohort sampled during active COVID-19.

This chain connects TRBV19 to TRBJ2-7, with 9 bases lining up with TRBD2. This CDR3 spans 15 amino acids. V lost 2 bases, J lost 4 bases, and 6 bases stayed unmatched. Germline V gene sequence: CDR1 LNHDA, CDR2 SQIVND (reference sequence). The CDR3 DNA is TGTGCCAGTAGTATAAGTAGCGGGAGTGGGTACGAGCAGTACTTC. This sequence encodes CASSISSGSGYEQYF. Full variable domain (rest looked up from reference TRBV19 and TRBJ2-7): DGGITQSPKYLFRKEGQNVTLSCEQNLNHDAMYWYRQDPGQGLRLIYYSQIVNDFQKGDIAEGYSVSREKKESFPLTVTSAQKNPTAFYLCASSISSGSGYEQYFGPGTRLTVT.

The chain recombines TRBV2 with TRBJ1-1, with 7 bases lining up with TRBD1. The germline gives CDR1 SNHLY, CDR2 FYNNEI. The CDR3 totals 15 residues. V trimming: 7 bases; J trimming: 5 bases; junction bases outside the gene matches: 13. CDR3 in DNA: TGTGCCAGCACTAGATCACGGACAGGCGGGACTGAAGCTTTCTTT. Protein sequence: CASTRSRTGGTEAFF.

The rearrangement joins TRBV19 to TRBJ2-1; no firm D call. Trimming pared 3 bases from V and 9 bases from J, leaving 9 bases between. This CDR3 has 12 amino acids. The germline CDR1 and CDR2 sequences are LNHDA and SQIVND (reference sequence). DNA of the CDR3: TGTGCCAGTAGTATGACATCTACTGAGCAGTTCTTC. As protein: CASSMTSTEQFF. Variable domain in full (rest from reference TRBV19 and TRBJ2-1): DGGITQSPKYLFRKEGQNVTLSCEQNLNHDAMYWYRQDPGQGLRLIYYSQIVNDFQKGDIAEGYSVSREKKESFPLTVTSAQKNPTAFYLCASSMTSTEQFFGPGTRLTVL.

The V call is TRBV7-5, the J call TRBJ1-1. TRBV7-5 is a known pseudogene. The CDR3 is made up of 15 amino acids. The CDR3 nucleotides read TGTGTCAGAAACCCAGGCCGGGGGGCGGACACTGAAGCTTTCTTT. As protein: CVRNPGRGADTEAFF.

This clone was seen a few times. This chain uses TRBV27 with TRBJ1-5; tentatively, D is TRBD1 (6 bases). CDR1 MNHEY and CDR2 SMNVEV come from the germline V gene (reference sequence). The CDR3 contains 13 residues. V was trimmed by 6 bases and J by 2 bases, leaving 8 bases between them. The CDR3 DNA sequence: TGTGCCAGCAGGCCAGGGGGCAATCAGCCCCAGCATTTT. Translating it yields CASRPGGNQPQHF.

This clone was found a few times. The chain combines TRBV5-1 with TRBJ2-7; TRBD1 might be the D (5 bases). Germline lookup yields CDR1 SGHRS and CDR2 YFSETQ. V was cut by 0 bases and J by 6 bases, with 13 bases left in between. This CDR3 is 14 amino acids long. This chain's CDR3 is CASSLVMGPSEQYF. In DNA, the CDR3 is TGCGCCAGCAGCTTGGTTATGGGGCCTTCCGAGCAGTACTTC.

The chain is built from TRBV12-3 or TRBV12-4 and TRBJ2-1; D call uncertain. There are 11 residues in the CDR3. The germline V and J ends were trimmed by 3 bases and 7 bases, with 4 bases remaining between them. This CDR3 reads CASSFTNEQFF. The CDR3 DNA is TGTGCCAGCAGTTTCACAAATGAGCAGTTCTTC.

The genes are TRBV28 and TRBJ1-1, with 9 bases that match TRBD1. The CDR3 is 15 amino acids. Trimming took 7 bases from V and 0 from J; bases not matched to a gene: 6. Germline V gives CDR1 MDHEN, CDR2 SYDVKM. CDR3: CASNTDRGMNTEAFF. CDR3 bases: TGTGCCAGCAATACGGACAGGGGAATGAACACTGAAGCTTTCTTT.

The chain combines TRBV2 with TRBJ2-1; 9 bases agree with TRBD2. J was trimmed by 2 bases and V by 5 bases; bases with no gene match: 13. The CDR3 contains 18 residues. Germline V CDR1 and CDR2: SNHLY, FYNNEI. This CDR3 is CASSQGSGSVVPYNEQFF. CDR3 bases: TGTGCCAGCAGTCAGGGTAGCGGGAGCGTCGTCCCCTACAATGAGCAGTTCTTC.

The J gene is TRBJ2-7, the V gene TRBV29-1; 8 bases line up with TRBD1. The germline V gene has CDR1 SQVTM and CDR2 ANQGSEA. The length of the CDR3 is 13 residues. Losses at the gene ends were 6 bases for V and 4 bases for J; bases not matched to a gene: 8. The CDR3 DNA is TGCAGCGTGCTGACAGGGGCCACTTACGAGCAGTACTTC. This encodes CSVLTGATYEQYF.

This sequence joins TRBV6-7 and TRBJ2-7; 8 bases fit TRBD1. TRBV6-7 is labeled an ORF, and its function is uncertain. The CDR3 consists of 15 residues. V trimming: 7 bases; J trimming: 5 bases; junction bases outside the gene matches: 13. The CDR3 coding sequence is TGTGCCAGCACCTCGGACAGGGAATATTTCCACGAGCAGTACTTC. It translates to CASTSDREYFHEQYF.

CDR3 bases: TGCGCCAGCAGCTTCGGGAGGGGCTCCTACGAGCAGTACTTC. It yields the protein CASSFGRGSYEQYF. This chain links TRBV4-1 with TRBJ2-7, with 8 bases aligning to TRBD2. From germline, CDR1 is MGHRA and CDR2 YSYEKL. The CDR3 spans 14 residues. V trimming: 5 bases; J trimming: 0 bases; junction bases outside the gene matches: 3.

The chain employs TRBV18 and TRBJ1-2; 8 bases line up with TRBD1. This CDR3 spans 13 amino acids. With V trimmed by 2 bases and J by 5 bases, 1 base remained unmatched. Per germline, CDR1 KGHSH and CDR2 LQKENI. The DNA of the CDR3 is TGTGCCAGCTCACCAAGACAGGGGTATGGCTACACCTTC. Residues: CASSPRQGYGYTF.